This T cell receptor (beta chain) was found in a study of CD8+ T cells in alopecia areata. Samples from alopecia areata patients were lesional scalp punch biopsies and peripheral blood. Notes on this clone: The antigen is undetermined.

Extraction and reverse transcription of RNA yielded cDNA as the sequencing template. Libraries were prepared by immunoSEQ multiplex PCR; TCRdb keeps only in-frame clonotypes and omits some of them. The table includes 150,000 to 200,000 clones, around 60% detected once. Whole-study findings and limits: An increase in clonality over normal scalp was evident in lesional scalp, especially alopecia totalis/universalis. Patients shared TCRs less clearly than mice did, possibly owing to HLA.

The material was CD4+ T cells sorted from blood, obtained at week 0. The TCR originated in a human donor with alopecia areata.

CDR3 sequence reads: CSVEVPGTDTQYF. In DNA, the CDR3 is TGCAGCGTTGAAGTACCGGGCACAGATACGCAGTATTTT. The chain couples TRBV29-1 to TRBJ2-3; D is unresolved. From germline, CDR1 is SQVTM and CDR2 ANQGSEA. Trimming shortened V by 1 base and J by 1 base, and 6 bases separated the two germline ends. CDR3 length equals 13 residues.